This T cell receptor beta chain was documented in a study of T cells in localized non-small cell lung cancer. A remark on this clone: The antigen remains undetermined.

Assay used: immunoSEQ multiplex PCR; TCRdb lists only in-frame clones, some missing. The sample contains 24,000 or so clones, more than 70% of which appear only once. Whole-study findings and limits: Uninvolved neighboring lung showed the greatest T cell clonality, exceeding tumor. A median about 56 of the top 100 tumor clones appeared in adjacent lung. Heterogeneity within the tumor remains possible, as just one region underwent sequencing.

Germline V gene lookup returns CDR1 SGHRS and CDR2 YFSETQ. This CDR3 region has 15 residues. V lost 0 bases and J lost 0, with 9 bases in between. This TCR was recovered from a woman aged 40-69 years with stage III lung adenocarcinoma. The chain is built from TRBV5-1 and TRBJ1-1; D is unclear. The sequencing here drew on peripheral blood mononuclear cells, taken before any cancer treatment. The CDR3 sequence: CASSLGRNMNTEAFF. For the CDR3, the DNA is TGCGCCAGCAGCTTGGGCAGAAACATGAACACTGAAGCTTTCTTT. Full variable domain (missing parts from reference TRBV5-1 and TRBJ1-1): KAGVTQTPRYLIKTRGQQVTLSCSPISGHRSVSWYQQTPGQGLQFLFEYFSETQRNKGNFPGRFSGRQFSNSRSEMNVSTLELGDSALYLCASSLGRNMNTEAFFGQGTRLTVV.